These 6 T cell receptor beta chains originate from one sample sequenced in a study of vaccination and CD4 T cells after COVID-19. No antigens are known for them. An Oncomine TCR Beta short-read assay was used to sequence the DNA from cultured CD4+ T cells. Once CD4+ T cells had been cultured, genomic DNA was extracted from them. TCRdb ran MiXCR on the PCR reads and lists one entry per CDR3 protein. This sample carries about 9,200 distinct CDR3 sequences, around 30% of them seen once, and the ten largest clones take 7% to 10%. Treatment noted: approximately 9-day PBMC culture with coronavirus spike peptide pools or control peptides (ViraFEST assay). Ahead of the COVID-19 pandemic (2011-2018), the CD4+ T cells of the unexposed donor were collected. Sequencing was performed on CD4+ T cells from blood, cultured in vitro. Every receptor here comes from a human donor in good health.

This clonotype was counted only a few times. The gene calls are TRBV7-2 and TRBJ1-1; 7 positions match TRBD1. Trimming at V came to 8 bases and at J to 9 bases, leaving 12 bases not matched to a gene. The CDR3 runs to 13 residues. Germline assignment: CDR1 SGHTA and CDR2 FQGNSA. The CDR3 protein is CASASGVGGKAFF. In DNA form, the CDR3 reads TGTGCCAGCGCCTCGGGGGTAGGGGGCAAAGCTTTCTTT.

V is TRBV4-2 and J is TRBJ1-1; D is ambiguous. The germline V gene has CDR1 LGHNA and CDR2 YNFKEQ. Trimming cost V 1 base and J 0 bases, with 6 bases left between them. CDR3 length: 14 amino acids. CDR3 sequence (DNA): TGTGCCAGCAGCCAAGGTCCAGTGAACACTGAAGCTTTCTTT. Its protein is CASSQGPVNTEAFF.

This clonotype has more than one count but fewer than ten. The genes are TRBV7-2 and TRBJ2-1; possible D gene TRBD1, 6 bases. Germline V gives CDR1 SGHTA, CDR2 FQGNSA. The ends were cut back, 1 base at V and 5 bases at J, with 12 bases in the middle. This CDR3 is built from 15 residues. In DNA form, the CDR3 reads TGTGCCAGCAGCTTAGGGGCAGGGGTGCACAATGAGCAGTTCTTC. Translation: CASSLGAGVHNEQFF.

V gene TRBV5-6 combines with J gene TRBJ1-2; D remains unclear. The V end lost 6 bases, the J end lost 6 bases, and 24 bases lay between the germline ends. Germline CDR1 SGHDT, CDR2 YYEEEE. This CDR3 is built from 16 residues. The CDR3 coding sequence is TGTGCCAGCACCGAAACCTACCAATCGGTGTGGGATGGCTACACCTTC. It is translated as CASTETYQSVWDGYTF.

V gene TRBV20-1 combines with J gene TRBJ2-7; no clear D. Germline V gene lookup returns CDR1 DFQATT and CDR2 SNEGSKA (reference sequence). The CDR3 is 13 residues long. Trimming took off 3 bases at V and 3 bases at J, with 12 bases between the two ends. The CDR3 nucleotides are TGCAGTGCTAGTAACTACTTAATCTACGAGCAGTACTTC. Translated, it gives CSASNYLIYEQYF.

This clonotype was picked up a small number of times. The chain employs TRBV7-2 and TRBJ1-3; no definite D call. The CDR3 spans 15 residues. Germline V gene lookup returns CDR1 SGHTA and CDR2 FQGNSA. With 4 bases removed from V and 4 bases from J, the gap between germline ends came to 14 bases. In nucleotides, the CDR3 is TGTGCCAGCAGCTCAGGACCCCCCGGGGGAAACACCATATATTTT. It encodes CASSSGPPGGNTIYF.